These 5 T cell receptor beta chains came from one sample sequenced in a study of blood T cell repertoires in COVID-19. The table came from immunoSEQ multiplex PCR; TCRdb's copy has only in-frame clones and leaves some out. Of about 310,000 clones listed, over 75% are singletons. The sample comprised PBMCs or T cells enriched from blood (not recorded which). The origin of the receptors is a woman in her 40s who had recovered from COVID-19.

The J gene is TRBJ2-1, the V gene TRBV7-2; TRBD1 might be the D (6 bases). The CDR3 has 12 residues. The V end was cut by 3 bases, the J end by 9 bases, with 9 bases between. Germline V gene data show CDR1 as SGHTA and CDR2 as FQGNSA. In DNA, the CDR3 is TGTGCCAGCAGCTTTACAGGGCTTGAGCAGTTCTTC. Translating gives CASSFTGLEQFF.

The CDR3: CASSVDRAGNTIYF. Written as DNA, the CDR3 is TGTGCCAGTAGCGTGGACAGGGCTGGAAACACCATATATTTT. V is TRBV19 and J is TRBJ1-3; 8 bases agree with TRBD1. Looked up from germline, CDR1 is LNHDA and CDR2 is SQIVND (reference sequence). The CDR3 loop spans 14 amino acids. V lost 6 bases, J lost 2 bases, and 3 bases stayed unmatched.

There are a few counts of this clone. V and J are TRBV13 and TRBJ2-7; tentatively, D is TRBD2 (5 bases). Germline assignment: CDR1 PRHDT and CDR2 FYEKMQ (reference sequence). V was shortened by 5 bases and J by 2 bases, with 19 bases between the two germline ends. This CDR3 has 16 residues. The CDR3 nucleotides read TGTGCCAGCAGCGAAGTCGGGGTCGCGAAGCCCTACGAGCAGTACTTC. It yields the protein CASSEVGVAKPYEQYF.

Worth noting for this clone: The identical CDR3 is also encoded by other nucleotide sequences in the sample. CDR3 nucleotide sequence: TGTGCCAGCAGTCACCGAGACAGGGTTCACGAGCAGTACTTC. This sequence encodes CASSHRDRVHEQYF. The rearrangement links TRBV27 to TRBJ2-7; 7 bases align to TRBD1. Germline CDR1 is MNHEY and CDR2 is SMNVEV (reference sequence). V lost 5 bases to trimming and J lost 5 bases; unmatched junction nucleotides: 9. The CDR3 has 14 residues.

The chain links TRBV24-1 to TRBJ2-1, with TRBD2 identical over 15 bases. The CDR3 runs 18 residues. From germline, CDR1 is KGHDR and CDR2 SFDVKD. V was clipped by 3 bases and J by 4 bases; unmatched bases: 6. CDR3 in amino acids: CATSDTRTSGRVYNEQFF. Here the CDR3 DNA reads TGTGCCACCAGTGATACCAGGACTAGCGGGAGGGTTTACAATGAGCAGTTCTTC.